This T cell receptor (beta chain) was captured by sequencing in a study of CD8+ T cells in alopecia areata. Germline assignment: CDR1 SGHRS and CDR2 YFSETQ. The CDR3 totals 15 residues. V lost 0 bases to trimming and J lost 1 base, with 8 bases between them. Sequencing used cDNA as its template, made by extracting RNA and reverse transcribing it. Sequenced by immunoSEQ multiplex PCR; TCRdb stores in-frame clones only, minus some. The repertoire holds about 150,000 clones, roughly 64% seen once, with nearly 6.5% in the top ten. On this clone itself: Other DNA sequences in the same sample also yield this CDR3.

Lesional scalp punch biopsies and peripheral blood were collected from alopecia areata patients. PBMC-derived CD4+ and CD8+ T cells were sorted. The sample in question was CD4+ T cells sorted from blood, obtained at week 0. This TCR was sampled from a human donor with alopecia areata. The chain employs TRBV5-1 and TRBJ2-1; weak D call: TRBD2 (5 bases). CDR3 DNA sequence: TGCGCCAGCAGCTTGGCCACGGGGTCCTACAATGAGCAGTTCTTC. It translates to CASSLATGSYNEQFF.